These T cell receptor beta chains were read from a single sample in a study of cytomegalovirus exposure and HLA in healthy donors. TCRdb's table, derived via immunoSEQ multiplex PCR, lists solely in-frame clones and lacks some. Of 110,000 to 150,000 clones listed, about 8.9% are singletons. Sample: PBMCs. These receptors all come from a man aged 45-60 years in good health and CMV-seronegative. Both conserved end residues are trimmed from each CDR3.

>TRBV7-6|TRBJ2-7
ASSRTSGSFYEQY
>TRBV19|TRBJ1-1
ASSTTGGRDTEAF
>TRBV7-2|TRBJ1-1
ASSLFHRGDTEAF
>TRBV19|TRBJ2-2
ASSIVAGVRTGELF
>TRBV5-1|TRBJ2-2
ASSLQGSNTGELF
>TRBV6-1|TRBJ1-1
ASRTVNTEAF
>TRBV10-1|TRBJ2-7
ASSRTPTYEQY
>TRBV10-1|TRBJ2-2
ASSDSGLAENTGELF
>TRBV5-1|TRBJ1-4
ASSLGGGEEKLF
>TRBV21-1|TRBJ2-3
ASSRDRLAGGWDTQY
>TRBV9|TRBJ2-2
ASSVGTGRNTGELF
>TRBV19|TRBJ2-7
ASSRGTGFHEQY
>TRBV4-1|TRBJ1-2
ASSQEGGAAAGTYGYT
>TRBV2|TRBJ1-6
ASSQGEQDNSPLH
>TRBV5-1|TRBJ2-7
ASSEWGGNSYGQY
>TRBV5-4|TRBJ1-1
ASSPAGVYTEAF
>TRBV7-6|TRBJ2-7
ASSDRTEEQY
>TRBV5-1|TRBJ2-2
ASSFGRDRGSTGELF
>TRBV29-1|TRBJ1-4
SVDPTGEGEKLF
>TRBV18|TRBJ2-1
ASSRPGLAGGNEQF
>TRBV5-1|TRBJ1-1
ASSLGQGLEAF
>TRBV13|NA
ASSPGGLPAGEQY
>TRBV19|TRBJ2-3
ASSREGGSTDTQY
>TRBV19|TRBJ1-1
ASTPDRRNTEAF
>TRBV25-1|TRBJ2-1
ASRTSGSYNEQF
>TRBV28|TRBJ1-3
ASSLGTGSGNTIY
>TRBV5-1|TRBJ2-1
ASSLTSGSDEQF
>TRBV15|TRBJ1-2
ATSRDLTSGGYT
>TRBV19|TRBJ2-3
ASSVRDTQY
>TRBV5-1|TRBJ1-6
ASSLEGTGESPLH
>TRBV29-1|TRBJ1-2
SVLVSGGDGYT
>TRBV29-1|TRBJ1-2
SASGANYGYT
>TRBV9|TRBJ2-7
ASSPPGQGAYEQY
>TRBV29-1|TRBJ2-7
SVDEGIDEQY
>TRBV15|TRBJ2-7
ATSRLTGTGRDEQY
>TRBV6-5|TRBJ1-5
ASSGTGLNQPQH
>TRBV5-1|TRBJ1-6
ASSLNDRGDSPLH
>TRBV27|TRBJ2-5
ASNPSGRTHPQETQY
>TRBV9|TRBJ2-1
ASSAGLAEYNEQF
>TRBV6-6|TRBJ2-5
ASRASGQETQY
>TRBV19|TRBJ2-2
ASSIDRAGTGELF